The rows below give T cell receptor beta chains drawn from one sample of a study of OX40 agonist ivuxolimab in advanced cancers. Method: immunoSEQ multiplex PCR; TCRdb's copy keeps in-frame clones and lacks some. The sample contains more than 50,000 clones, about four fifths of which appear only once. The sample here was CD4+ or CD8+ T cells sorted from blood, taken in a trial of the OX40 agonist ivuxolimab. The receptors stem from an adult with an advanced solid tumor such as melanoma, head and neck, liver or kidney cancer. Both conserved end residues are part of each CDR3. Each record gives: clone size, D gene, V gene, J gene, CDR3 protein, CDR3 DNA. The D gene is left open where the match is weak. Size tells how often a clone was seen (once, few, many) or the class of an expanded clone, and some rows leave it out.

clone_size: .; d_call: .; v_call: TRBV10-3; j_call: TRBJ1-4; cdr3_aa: CAIRGDEGANEKLFF; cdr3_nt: TGTGCCATCAGGGGGGACGAGGGGGCTAATGAAAAACTGTTTTTT
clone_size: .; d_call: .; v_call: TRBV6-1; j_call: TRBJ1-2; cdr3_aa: CASSELQGRKYGYTF; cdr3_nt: TGTGCCAGCAGTGAACTCCAGGGGAGAAAGTATGGCTACACCTTC
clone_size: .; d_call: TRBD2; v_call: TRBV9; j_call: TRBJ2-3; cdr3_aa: CASSALPSGVPDTQYF; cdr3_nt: TGTGCCAGCAGTGCGCTTCCTAGCGGTGTTCCGGATACGCAGTATTTT
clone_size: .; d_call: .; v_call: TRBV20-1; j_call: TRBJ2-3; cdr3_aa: CSARMGDTQYF; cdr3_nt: TGCAGTGCTAGAATGGGAGATACGCAGTATTTT
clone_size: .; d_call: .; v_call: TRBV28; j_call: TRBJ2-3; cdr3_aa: CASSTDPLTDTQYF; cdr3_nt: TGTGCCAGCAGTACGGACCCGCTCACAGATACGCAGTATTTT
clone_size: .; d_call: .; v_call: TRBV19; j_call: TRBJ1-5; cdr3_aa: CASSHRDYQPQHF; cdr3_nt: TGTGCCAGTAGCCATCGGGACTACCAGCCCCAGCATTTT
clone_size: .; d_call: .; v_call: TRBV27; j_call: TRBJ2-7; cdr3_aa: CASSFSRPTIYEQYF; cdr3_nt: TGTGCCAGCAGTTTTTCTAGGCCTACCATCTACGAGCAGTACTTC
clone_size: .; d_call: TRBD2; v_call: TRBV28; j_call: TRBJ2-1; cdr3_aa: CASSETSGVHNEQFF; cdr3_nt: TGTGCCAGCAGTGAGACTAGCGGGGTTCACAATGAGCAGTTCTTC
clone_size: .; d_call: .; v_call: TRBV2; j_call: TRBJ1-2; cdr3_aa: CASSSAGFYGYTF; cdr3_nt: TGTGCCAGCAGCTCCGCGGGGTTCTATGGCTACACCTTC
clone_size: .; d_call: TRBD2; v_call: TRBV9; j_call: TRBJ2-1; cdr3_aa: CASSPRLAGGLNEQFF; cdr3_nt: TGTGCCAGCAGCCCTCGACTAGCGGGGGGACTAAATGAGCAGTTCTTC
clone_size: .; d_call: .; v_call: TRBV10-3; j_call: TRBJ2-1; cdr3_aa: CASRAQYNEQFF; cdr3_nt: TGCGCCTCGAGGGCTCAATACAATGAGCAGTTCTTC
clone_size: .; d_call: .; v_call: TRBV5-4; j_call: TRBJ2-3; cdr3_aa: CASSGGTASTDTQYF; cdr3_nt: TGTGCCAGCAGTGGGGGGACAGCTAGCACAGATACGCAGTATTTT
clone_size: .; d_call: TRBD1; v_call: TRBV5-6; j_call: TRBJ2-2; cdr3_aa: CASSLWDRATGELFF; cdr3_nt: TGTGCCAGCAGCTTGTGGGACAGGGCCACCGGGGAGCTGTTTTTT
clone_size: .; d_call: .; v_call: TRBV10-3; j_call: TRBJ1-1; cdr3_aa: CAISADRGNTEAFF; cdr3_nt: TGTGCCATCAGTGCAGATAGGGGTAACACTGAAGCTTTCTTT
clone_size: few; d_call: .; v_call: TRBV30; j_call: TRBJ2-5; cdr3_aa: CAWSVMGRETQYF; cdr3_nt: TGTGCCTGGAGTGTAATGGGTAGAGAGACCCAGTACTTC
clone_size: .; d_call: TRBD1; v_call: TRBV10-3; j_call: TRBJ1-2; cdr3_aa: CAIRGDRANYGYTF; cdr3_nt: TGTGCCATCAGGGGGGACAGGGCTAACTATGGCTACACCTTC
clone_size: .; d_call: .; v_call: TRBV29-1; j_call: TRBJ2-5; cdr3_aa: CSADRDGGTQYF; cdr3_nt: TGCAGCGCCGACCGGGACGGAGGGACCCAGTACTTC